This record covers a single T cell receptor beta chain. This clonotype was seen only a few times. No antigen is known for it. The sample holds no much larger clone one base away, and base qualities are not on file. Based on the germline V gene, the CDR1 and CDR2 sequences are SGHVS and FQNEAQ. Trimming removed 2 bases from V and 2 bases from J, leaving 15 bases between the germline ends. Including cysteine and phenylalanine, the CDR3 has 16 amino acids. The sequence is cut down to CDR3 DNA, 48 bases in frame from base 1. The data belong to a study of identical twins (dated by TCRdb to about 2016). With regard to the full study: The study deep-sequenced TCR alpha and beta repertoires from monozygotic twins, unrelated adults of various ages and cord blood to test whether fetal clonotypes persist. To rule out contamination, replicate twin experiments were performed at different times with different library preparation protocols.

General conclusions and limits of the study: Compared with coincidental sharing between unrelated individuals, out-of-frame TCR alpha sequences shared between twins had an excess of sequences with low generation probability. Abundant cord blood beta clonotypes carried fewer insertions; young adult naive repertoires showed a weaker similar trend, while memory repertoires showed none. Invariant T cells such as MAIT and iNKT could partly confound zero-insertion analyses, though diverse VJ usage argued against this for most clonotypes. In monozygotic twins, recombination models systematically underestimated out-of-frame TCR alpha sharing, but the models matched the sharing seen between unrelated individuals. Because the same donors could not be followed over many years, the conclusions depended on cross-sectional statistical analysis. A weaker excess of twin sharing was found in beta out-of-frame sequences because the signal-to-noise ratio was lowered by fewer shared sequences.

Library method: 5' RACE. Sequenced using an Illumina HiSeq 2000. A universal primer binding site was added through template switching, and the final cDNA carried a unique molecular identifier so that TCR cDNA molecules could be counted accurately. First-strand cDNA for TCR alpha and beta chains was synthesized from specific primers in the conserved constant-segment region. To control for contamination, every cDNA library was double barcoded, receiving both a SMART-Mk sample barcode and Illumina barcodes. TruSeq adapter sequences, together with Illumina sample barcodes, were added in two successive PCR steps. The Illumina HiSeq platform was used with custom primers to sequence TCR alpha and beta cDNA libraries. As for the authors' bioinformatics: Raw reads were processed with MiGEC to extract unique molecular identifiers, and MiXCR was used to determine CDR3 positions. For each individual, recombination models were inferred using an EM algorithm with the repgenHMM and IGoR tools. The analysis of shared clonotypes was done with the tcR package in R, with sharing normalized by the product of cloneset sizes. Out-of-frame nonproductive sequences were analyzed to study raw recombination free of thymic and clonal selection effects. TCRdb reworked the public reads: Q25 trimming with fastp, MiXCR clone assembly, productive beta chains retained. Rows with a matching CDR3 protein are joined into one entry that keeps the most common DNA and genes. The V and J calls were determined by TCRdb, not by the authors. The sample yields around 340,000 distinct CDR3 sequences; 9% to 15% were counted once. Jointly, the top ten make up around 7.8% of the sample.

Every donor was a healthy Caucasian. Three pairs of female monozygotic twins, all aged roughly 18 to 30 years, made up the twin cohort. CD4+ and CD8+ T cell populations were isolated with positive isolation kits from Invitrogen. This same sample was also taken into another study, of yellow fever vaccine responses in identical twins. According to the second study: According to the authors, in identical twins the way T cells responded to vaccination appeared partly convergent and partly personalized. In identical twins, the study followed T cell clones that responded to the vaccine with precision.

Sequencing was done on a sample of CD8+ T cells sorted from blood. The receptor's source is a woman under 30 in good health. The chain links TRBV7-8 with TRBJ2-5, with TRBD1 as a weak D call on 5 bases. The encoded CDR3 is CASSLSRVVMQETQYF. The sequenced DNA is TGTGCCAGCAGCTTAAGCAGGGTCGTGATGCAAGAGACCCAGTACTTC.